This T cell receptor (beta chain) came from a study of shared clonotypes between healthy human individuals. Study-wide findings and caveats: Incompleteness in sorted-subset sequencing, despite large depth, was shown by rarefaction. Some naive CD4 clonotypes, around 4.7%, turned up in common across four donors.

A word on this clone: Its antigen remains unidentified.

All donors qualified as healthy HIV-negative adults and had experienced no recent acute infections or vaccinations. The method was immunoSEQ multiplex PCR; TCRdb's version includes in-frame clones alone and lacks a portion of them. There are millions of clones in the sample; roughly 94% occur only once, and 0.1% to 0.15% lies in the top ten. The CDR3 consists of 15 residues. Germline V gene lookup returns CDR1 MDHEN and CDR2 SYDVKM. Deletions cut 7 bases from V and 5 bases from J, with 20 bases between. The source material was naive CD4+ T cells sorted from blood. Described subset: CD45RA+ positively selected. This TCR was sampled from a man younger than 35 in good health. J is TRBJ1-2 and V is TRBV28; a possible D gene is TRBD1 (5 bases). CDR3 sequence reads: CASTVGGAETYGYTF. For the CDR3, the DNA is TGTGCCAGCACCGTTGGAGGGGCGGAGACGTATGGCTACACCTTC.